The clone carrying this TCR beta chain was seen many times. TCRdb ran MiXCR on the 5' RACE reads and lists one entry per CDR3 protein. The sample includes more than 85,000 distinct CDR3 sequences, around 9% seen only once; the top ten take 6% to 7.5%. This record belongs to a study of spatial heterogeneity in lung cancer. V lost 5 bases to trimming and J lost 8 bases; unmatched junction nucleotides: 8. In germline, CDR1 is MDHEN, CDR2 SYDVKM. This CDR3 is built from 16 residues. Time point reported: sample taken at primary tumor resection. Extraction of whole RNA from tumor, nontumor lung or frozen PBMC preceded unsorted sequencing.

The V and J genes are TRBV28 and TRBJ2-1, with 14 bases that match TRBD2. The sequencing here drew on PBMCs, taken at surgery. This clonotype originated in a male donor with early-stage non-small cell lung cancer. The CDR3 DNA is TGTGCCAGCAGTGCCGTGGGACTAGCGGGAGCGGATGAGCAGTTCTTC. Protein product: CASSAVGLAGADEQFF. The complete variable domain, with remaining parts taken from reference TRBV28 and TRBJ2-1, reads DVKVTQSSRYLVKRTGEKVFLECVQDMDHENMFWYRQDPGLGLRLIYFSYDVKMKEKGDIPEGYSVSREKKERFSLILESASTNQTSMYLCASSAVGLAGADEQFFGPGTRLTVL.